Below, 30 T cell receptor beta chains from the same sample are listed, as sequenced in a study of T cell responses to AZD1222 COVID-19 vaccine (dated by TCRdb to about 2021). What the time point label conveys for this sample: baseline before first vaccination. The method was the immunoSEQ multiplex PCR assay. TCRdb mirrors the immuneACCESS table, restricted to in-frame sequences. Some clones are absent from its copies; in checked studies, under half trace to an unresolved V gene, and the reason for the others is unknown. The sample records about 170,000 clones, 92% of which are singletons. The ten biggest clones cover roughly 1.6% of the sample. The source was peripheral blood, collected on day 0 of AZD1222 vaccination. The receptors shown here come from an adult in good health.

The rearrangement joins TRBV9 to TRBJ1-3; D gene uncertain. Germline V CDR1 and CDR2: SGDLS, YYNGEE. V lost 0 bases to trimming and J lost 4 bases, with 8 bases between them. CDR3 length equals 14 residues. CDR3 coding DNA: TGTGCCAGCAGCGTAGCTGGAGCAGGAAACACCATATATTTT. Its translation is CASSVAGAGNTIYF.

As DNA, the CDR3 is TGTGCCACCAGCAGAGAGAGGACTAGCGGAATTACAGATACGCAGTATTTT. Its translation: CATSRERTSGITDTQYF. The chain has TRBV15 and TRBJ2-3, with TRBD2 matching 10 bases. The germline gives CDR1 LNHNV, CDR2 YYDKDF (reference sequence). V gave up 0 bases and J gave up 3 bases; unmatched junction bases: 6. The CDR3 totals 17 residues.

This clone has only one observation. This sequence joins TRBV11-2 and TRBJ1-2; TRBD1 aligns across 8 bases. CDR1 is SGHAT, CDR2 FQNNGV, per germline. V was pared by 6 bases and J by 4 bases, with 7 bases of the junction left unmatched. CDR3 size: 14 residues. CDR3 region: CASRQGGVGYGYTF. For the CDR3, the DNA is TGTGCCAGCAGACAGGGGGGAGTGGGCTATGGCTACACCTTC.

The V gene is TRBV19, the J gene TRBJ2-5; D not resolved. This CDR3 has 15 residues. V gave up 2 bases and J gave up 0 bases, with 10 bases separating them. Germline V gene lookup returns CDR1 LNHDA and CDR2 SQIVND (reference sequence). In nucleotides, the CDR3 is TGTGCCAGTAGTATAATCGGCAGGTACCAAGAGACCCAGTACTTC. This translates into CASSIIGRYQETQYF. Filled out from reference TRBV19 and TRBJ2-5, the complete variable domain reads DGGITQSPKYLFRKEGQNVTLSCEQNLNHDAMYWYRQDPGQGLRLIYYSQIVNDFQKGDIAEGYSVSREKKESFPLTVTSAQKNPTAFYLCASSIIGRYQETQYFGPGTRLLVL.

The chain carries TRBV6-1 and TRBJ1-5; D is unclear. Trimming left V 2 bases short and J 4 bases short, with 6 bases between. CDR1 and CDR2 (germline): MNHNS, SASEGT. The CDR3 extends over 13 amino acids. The CDR3 protein is CASSEWGNQPQHF. For the CDR3, the DNA is TGTGCCAGCAGTGAATGGGGTAATCAGCCCCAGCATTTT.

This chain joins TRBV5-6 and TRBJ1-2; D unclear. CDR3 size: 15 residues. Trimming took off 2 bases at V and 4 bases at J, with 15 bases between the two ends. In germline, CDR1 is SGHDT, CDR2 YYEEEE. The CDR3 spells CASSFHLRGGYGYTF. The CDR3 DNA reads as TGTGCCAGCAGCTTCCACCTCCGGGGAGGCTATGGCTACACCTTC. The entire variable domain, with the rest obtained from reference TRBV5-6 and TRBJ1-2, is as follows: DAGVTQSPTHLIKTRGQQVTLRCSPKSGHDTVSWYQQALGQGPQFIFQYYEEEERQRGNFPDRFSGHQFPNYSSELNVNALLLGDSALYLCASSFHLRGGYGYTFGSGTRLTVV.

The chain links TRBV11-2 to TRBJ2-1, with D possibly being TRBD1 (5 bases). The ends were cut back, 2 bases at V and 4 bases at J, with 9 bases in the middle. The CDR3 totals 14 residues. Per germline, CDR1 SGHAT and CDR2 FQNNGV. The DNA of the CDR3 is TGTGCCAGCAGCTTAACCCAGGGTTACAATGAGCAGTTCTTC. Protein: CASSLTQGYNEQFF.

The chain recombines TRBV13 with TRBJ2-4; D is possibly TRBD2 (6 bases). Germline CDR1 is PRHDT and CDR2 is FYEKMQ (reference sequence). The CDR3 is made up of 18 amino acids. Between the trimmed V and J ends, which lost 0 bases and 8 bases, there was a span of 23 bases. CDR3 loop: CASSLGPSGAGKRDIQYF. In nucleotides, the CDR3 is TGTGCCAGCAGCTTAGGACCCTCTGGGGCGGGGAAACGGGACATTCAGTACTTC.

This chain joins TRBV13 and TRBJ2-1, with 14 bases lining up with TRBD2. This CDR3 is 17 amino acids long. CDR1 and CDR2 from the germline V gene are PRHDT and FYEKMQ (reference sequence). V was clipped by 6 bases and J by 9 bases; unmatched bases: 13. This chain's CDR3 is CASSYRPGLAGVSEQFF. The CDR3 region has the DNA TGTGCCAGCAGTTATAGGCCGGGACTAGCGGGAGTAAGTGAGCAGTTCTTC.

V gene TRBV30 combines with J gene TRBJ1-5; TRBD1 might be the D (6 bases). The germline V gene encodes CDR1 GTSNPN and CDR2 SVGIG (reference sequence). This CDR3 region has 15 residues. The V end lost 1 base, the J end lost 3 bases, and 13 bases lay between the germline ends. Here the CDR3 DNA reads TGTGCCTGGAGTGAAACAGGGCTCCCCAATCAGCCCCAGCATTTT. Residues: CAWSETGLPNQPQHF. The full variable domain, its missing parts supplied by reference TRBV30 and TRBJ1-5, is SQTIHQWPATLVQPVGSPLSLECTVEGTSNPNLYWYRQAAGRGLQLLFYSVGIGQISSEVPQNLSASRPQDRQFILSSKKLLLSDSGFYLCAWSETGLPNQPQHFGDGTRLSIL.

The V gene is TRBV5-8, the J gene TRBJ2-7; TRBD1 matches at 9 bases. CDR3 size: 15 residues. V trimming: 4 bases; J trimming: 3 bases; junction bases outside the gene matches: 8. The germline V gene has CDR1 SGHTS and CDR2 YDEGEE. This chain's CDR3 is CASSKTGTGIYEQYF. The CDR3 coding sequence is TGTGCCAGCAGCAAGACCGGGACAGGGATCTACGAGCAGTACTTC.

V gene TRBV7-9 combines with J gene TRBJ2-7; unclear D gene. The germline V and J ends were trimmed by 8 bases and 6 bases, with 11 bases remaining between them. CDR1 is SEHNR, CDR2 FQNEAQ, per germline (reference sequence). The CDR3 runs 11 residues. DNA of the CDR3: TGTGCCAGCGGCCCCGGCAGCGAGCAGTACTTC. It yields the protein CASGPGSEQYF.

The J gene is TRBJ2-3, the V gene TRBV4-2; D is ambiguous. V shed 0 bases and J shed 10 bases, with 17 bases lying between them. The CDR3 is 15 residues long. Germline V gives CDR1 LGHNA, CDR2 YNFKEQ. The CDR3 DNA follows: TGTGCCAGCAGCCAAGATTCAGACGTCTTGGGTCCGCAGTATTTT. Protein sequence: CASSQDSDVLGPQYF.

The chain's CDR3 is CASSQGPDSGNTIYF. In DNA form, the CDR3 reads TGTGCCAGCAGCCAAGGACCGGACTCTGGAAACACCATATATTTT. The J gene is TRBJ1-3, the V gene TRBV4-2; D unclear. Trimming took 1 base from V and 0 from J, leaving 7 bases between them. Germline V gives CDR1 LGHNA, CDR2 YNFKEQ. The CDR3 loop spans 15 amino acids.

This chain joins TRBV4-1 and TRBJ2-7, with TRBD2 matching over 10 bases. This CDR3 comprises 15 residues. After removal of 3 bases from V and 3 bases from J, the junction contained 5 bases not matched to a gene. Germline lookup yields CDR1 MGHRA and CDR2 YSYEKL. CDR3 nucleotide sequence: TGCGCCAGCAGCCAGGGCCCTAGCGGGAGCTACGAGCAGTACTTC. As protein: CASSQGPSGSYEQYF.

The chain uses TRBV5-1 and TRBJ1-5; 7 positions match TRBD1. V lost 5 bases, J lost 3 bases, and 5 bases stayed unmatched. In germline, CDR1 is SGHRS, CDR2 YFSETQ. CDR3 size: 14 residues. CDR3 coding DNA: TGCGCCAGCAGTCGGGGACAGCACAATCAGCCCCAGCATTTT. Translation gives CASSRGQHNQPQHF.

The V gene is TRBV28, the J gene TRBJ2-7; 9 positions agree with TRBD2. The CDR3 extends over 15 amino acids. Trimming removed 2 bases from V and 5 bases from J; junction bases left unmatched: 7. Germline V gene sequence: CDR1 MDHEN, CDR2 SYDVKM. The CDR3 reads CASSLPGGRANEQYF. The DNA for the CDR3 is TGTGCCAGCAGTTTACCGGGCGGGAGGGCCAACGAGCAGTACTTC.

The sample holds one count of this clone. The rearrangement uses TRBV7-2 and TRBJ1-4, with no clear D. Trimming shortened V by 4 bases and J by 3 bases, and 15 bases separated the two germline ends. CDR3 size: 16 residues. Germline CDR1 SGHTA, CDR2 FQGNSA. CDR3 in DNA: TGTGCCAGCAGCTCGCTACGAGGGCTTTCTAATGAAAAACTGTTTTTT. Its translation is CASSSLRGLSNEKLFF.

This sequence joins TRBV9 and TRBJ1-6, with D possibly TRBD1 on 5 matching bases. CDR3 length equals 15 residues. CDR1 and CDR2 from the germline V gene are SGDLS and YYNGEE. V shed 4 bases and J shed 6 bases, with 14 bases lying between them. The CDR3 region has the DNA TGTGCCAGCAGCTTAGGGGCTACTTTTAATTCACCCCTCCACTTT. Amino acid sequence: CASSLGATFNSPLHF.

In regard to this clone: The germline gene is not matched at one end of the junction; a read error may be the cause. The genes are TRBV6-1 and TRBJ2-7; D ambiguous. The CDR3 spans 14 residues. Germline V lookup: CDR1 MNHNS, CDR2 SASEGT. In nucleotides, the CDR3 is TGTGCCAGCAGTCAAGCAGAATTTTTCTACGAGCAGTACTTC. This translates into CASSQAEFFYEQYF.

The chain joins TRBV6-5 to TRBJ1-6, with unresolved D. Germline loops: CDR1 MNHEY, CDR2 SVGAGI. The CDR3 has 13 amino acids. The germline V and J ends were trimmed by 3 bases and 6 bases, with 6 bases remaining between them. The CDR3 sequence: CASSYDGNSPLHF. The CDR3 DNA follows: TGTGCCAGCAGTTATGATGGTAATTCACCCCTCCACTTT.

The rearrangement joins TRBV7-9 to TRBJ1-2; tentative D call: TRBD1 (6 bases). This CDR3 region has 14 residues. Trimming took off 5 bases at V and 3 bases at J, with 13 bases between the two ends. Germline CDR1 SEHNR, CDR2 FQNEAQ (reference sequence). The CDR3 protein is CASSLTQGDYGYTF. The CDR3 coding sequence is TGTGCCAGCAGCCTCACACAGGGAGACTATGGCTACACCTTC.

The chain carries TRBV11-2 and TRBJ2-1, with D possibly TRBD2 on 5 matching bases. Germline V gene sequence: CDR1 SGHAT, CDR2 FQNNGV. Trimming cost V 3 bases and J 4 bases, with 10 bases left between them. The CDR3 is made up of 14 amino acids. CDR3 nucleotides: TGTGCCAGCAGCTTGCGTAGCGCATACAATGAGCAGTTCTTC. Translating it yields CASSLRSAYNEQFF.

The chain combines TRBV7-2 with TRBJ1-4, with a weak D call TRBD1 (5 bases). Germline lookup yields CDR1 SGHTA and CDR2 FQGNSA. The CDR3 contains 14 residues. The V gene lost 5 bases and the J gene lost 8 bases, with 15 bases spanning the gap. In nucleotides, the CDR3 is TGTGCCAGCAGCCTCACAGGAGTTGGGGAAAAACTGTTTTTT. Protein product: CASSLTGVGEKLFF.

The chain employs TRBV12-5 and TRBJ2-3; tentatively, D is TRBD1 or TRBD2 (5 bases each). Germline CDR1 reads LGHNT; CDR2 reads FRNRAP. The CDR3 has 16 amino acids. V was clipped by 0 bases and J by 5 bases, with 15 bases between them. CDR3 protein: CASGLVKGRSLDTQYF. In DNA, the CDR3 is TGTGCTAGTGGTTTGGTAAAGGGGAGATCATTAGATACGCAGTATTTT.

The rearrangement joins TRBV21-1 to TRBJ1-1. TRBV21-1 is a pseudogene segment. The CDR3 has 12 residues. The CDR3 DNA sequence: TGTGCCAGCAGCAAAGCTGGGACTGAAGCTTTCTTT. Translation: CASSKAGTEAFF.

The rearrangement uses TRBV5-8 and TRBJ1-1; possibly TRBD1 for D (6 bases). The CDR3 extends over 13 amino acids. In germline, CDR1 is SGHTS, CDR2 YDEGEE. Trimming took 7 bases from V and 5 from J, leaving 15 bases between them. The CDR3 DNA reads TGTGCCAGCCCGGGGGGCATGAGGACTGAAGCTTTCTTT. This gives the protein CASPGGMRTEAFF.

The V gene is TRBV4-1, the J gene TRBJ2-7; the match to TRBD2 covers 12 bases. The ends lost 1 base at V and 4 bases at J; junction bases unmatched: 2. Germline-derived CDR1 and CDR2 are MGHRA and YSYEKL. The CDR3 runs to 15 residues. CDR3 coding DNA: TGCGCCAGCAGCCAAGGGACTAGCGGGATGTACGAGCAGTACTTC. Translation: CASSQGTSGMYEQYF.

The chain is built from TRBV18 and TRBJ1-6; possibly TRBD1 for D (5 bases). Trimming cost V 0 bases and J 7 bases, with 10 bases left between them. This CDR3 contains 15 residues. The germline V gene encodes CDR1 KGHSH and CDR2 LQKENI. CDR3 region: CASSPPRGRNSPLHF. CDR3 in DNA: TGTGCCAGCTCACCACCCCGGGGACGGAATTCACCCCTCCACTTT.

This chain uses TRBV18 with TRBJ2-7; D is possibly TRBD2 (5 bases). The CDR3 has 15 amino acids. Germline V CDR1 and CDR2: KGHSH, LQKENI. V was trimmed by 6 bases and J by 3 bases, leaving 18 bases between them. The CDR3 DNA sequence: TGTGCCAGCTCTCTCACCGCGGGTAGGGTCTACGAGCAGTACTTC. Translating gives CASSLTAGRVYEQYF.